Each of the 24 T cell receptor beta chains below was sequenced from the same sample in a study of blood T cell repertoires in COVID-19. Sequencing was performed with immunoSEQ multiplex PCR; in TCRdb, only in-frame clones are kept and a portion is missing. The top ten clones hold 4.9% of a sample with under 300,000 clones, 82% of them seen once. Sequencing was carried out using peripheral blood. All receptors derive from a woman of 80 years or more with active or convalescent COVID-19.

V usage is TRBV18 and J usage is TRBJ1-1; 9 nucleotides line up with TRBD1. Germline values: CDR1 KGHSH, CDR2 LQKENI. V shed 3 bases and J 6 bases; nucleotides not matched to a gene: 5. The CDR3 totals 14 residues. CDR3: CASSPGTGTSEAFF. CDR3 nucleotides: TGTGCCAGCTCACCCGGGACAGGGACATCTGAAGCTTTCTTT.

The sample holds a few counts of this clone. The chain uses TRBV18 and TRBJ1-1; D perhaps matches TRBD1 (6 bases). The CDR3 is made up of 13 amino acids. V was clipped by 8 bases and J by 0 bases, with 10 bases between them. The germline V gene encodes CDR1 KGHSH and CDR2 LQKENI. The CDR3 loop reads CASQQGLNTEAFF. CDR3 nucleotides: TGTGCCAGCCAACAGGGCTTGAACACTGAAGCTTTCTTT.

The genes are TRBV3-1 (or the pseudogene TRBV3-2) and TRBJ2-1; a possible D gene is TRBD1 (5 bases). The germline V and J ends were trimmed by 2 bases and 9 bases, with 26 bases remaining between them. The germline CDR1 and CDR2 sequences are LGHDT and YNNKEL (reference sequence). The CDR3 totals 18 residues. The DNA of the CDR3 is TGTGCCAGCAGCCAAATGTCTAGGGTCAGGGTATCTTCCACTGAGCAGTTCTTC. Protein sequence: CASSQMSRVRVSSTEQFF.

The J gene is TRBJ2-2, the V gene TRBV30; 8 bases align to TRBD1. CDR1 GTSNPN and CDR2 SVGIG come from the germline V gene (reference sequence). J was trimmed by 1 base and V by 8 bases; bases with no gene match: 6. The CDR3 consists of 14 residues. CDR3 in DNA: TGTGCCCGATCGGACAGGGTGAACACCGGGGAGCTGTTTTTT. This sequence encodes CARSDRVNTGELFF.

Note on this clone: One end of the junction fails to match germline, which may point to a read error. This chain joins TRBV19 and TRBJ2-1; 8 positions match TRBD1. In germline, CDR1 is LNHDA, CDR2 SQIVND (reference sequence). The CDR3 contains 15 residues. The CDR3 DNA follows: TGTGCCAGTAGTTACGGACAGGGCTCCAACAATGAGCAGTTCTTC. Translation: CASSYGQGSNNEQFF.

The rearrangement uses TRBV18 and TRBJ2-3; 11 nucleotides line up with TRBD2. The V gene end was trimmed by 3 bases and the J gene end by 2 bases; junction bases not matched to a gene: 7. The length of the CDR3 is 17 residues. Germline V lookup: CDR1 KGHSH, CDR2 LQKENI. The CDR3 region is CASSPLPSGGLTDTQYF. For the CDR3, the DNA is TGTGCCAGCTCACCCCTTCCTAGCGGGGGGCTCACAGATACGCAGTATTTT.

This clone was seen a handful of times. This chain connects TRBV6-6 to TRBJ1-6, with 8 bases matching TRBD1. Germline CDR1 is MNHNY and CDR2 is SVGAGI (reference sequence). The CDR3 contains 14 residues. The ends lost 6 bases at V and 6 bases at J; junction bases unmatched: 4. CDR3: CASSRTGSNSPLHF. CDR3 DNA sequence: TGTGCCAGCAGCAGGACAGGGAGTAATTCACCCCTCCACTTT.

V and J are TRBV6-4 and TRBJ2-3, with 7 bases lining up with TRBD2. The CDR3 totals 15 residues. The V gene's germline CDR1 is MRHNA and CDR2 SNTAGT. Unmatched junction bases numbered 5, after V lost 2 bases and J lost 3 bases. The CDR3 reads CASSDREGPTDTQYF. CDR3 nucleotide sequence: TGTGCCAGCAGTGACAGGGAGGGCCCGACAGATACGCAGTATTTT.

The chain links TRBV27 to TRBJ2-1; D perhaps matches TRBD1 (6 bases). The CDR3 totals 14 residues. The V gene lost 9 bases and the J gene lost 8 bases, with 20 bases spanning the gap. From germline, CDR1 is MNHEY and CDR2 SMNVEV (reference sequence). Here the CDR3 reads CASVGTPGRDEQFF. As DNA, the CDR3 is TGTGCCAGTGTAGGGACACCCGGCAGGGATGAGCAGTTCTTC.

This chain links TRBV7-2 with TRBJ1-2; D not certain. The CDR3 runs 14 residues. V lost 1 base, J lost 5 bases, and 11 bases lay in between. Germline V gene sequence: CDR1 SGHTA, CDR2 FQGNSA. The CDR3 sequence: CASSLGGWGYGYTF. As DNA, the CDR3 is TGTGCCAGCAGCTTAGGAGGGTGGGGATATGGCTACACCTTC.

The chain carries TRBV27 and TRBJ1-5, with 8 bases that match TRBD1. This CDR3 has 15 residues. Trimming cost V 3 bases and J 6 bases; bases outside gene matches: 7. Germline V gene sequence: CDR1 MNHEY, CDR2 SMNVEV (reference sequence). CDR3 sequence reads: CASSLEAGGSQPQHF. The CDR3 DNA follows: TGTGCCAGCAGTTTGGAAGCAGGGGGCAGTCAGCCCCAGCATTTT.

V gene TRBV7-2 combines with J gene TRBJ1-2; 10 bases line up with TRBD1. The CDR3 consists of 18 residues. Per the germline V gene, CDR1 is SGHTA and CDR2 is FQGNSA. V gave up 5 bases and J gave up 2 bases; unmatched junction bases: 14. This CDR3 reads CASSRYGTGVGENYGYTF. Here the CDR3 DNA reads TGTGCCAGCAGCAGATACGGGACAGGGGTAGGAGAAAACTATGGCTACACCTTC.

V usage is TRBV28 and J usage is TRBJ2-1; D not resolved. The V gene lost 5 bases and the J gene lost 5 bases, with 13 bases spanning the gap. Germline assignment: CDR1 MDHEN and CDR2 SYDVKM. This CDR3 contains 14 residues. The chain's CDR3 is CASSPWLANNEQFF. CDR3 DNA: TGTGCCAGCAGTCCGTGGTTAGCCAACAATGAGCAGTTCTTC.

The chain recombines TRBV6-1 with TRBJ2-1, with D tentatively TRBD2 (5 bases). Trimming removed 3 bases at V and 2 bases at J, with 14 bases between. The CDR3 has 16 residues. Germline CDR1 is MNHNS and CDR2 is SASEGT. CDR3 nucleotides: TGTGCCAGCAGTGACTTATTATTCGGGGCCTACAATGAGCAGTTCTTC. It codes for CASSDLLFGAYNEQFF.

The chain combines TRBV27 with TRBJ1-1, with TRBD1 matching 8 bases. CDR3 length: 14 residues. Germline-derived CDR1 and CDR2 are MNHEY and SMNVEV (reference sequence). V shed 2 bases and J 10 bases; nucleotides not matched to a gene: 9. The CDR3 loop reads CASSLRQGALGAFF. The CDR3 DNA sequence: TGTGCCAGCAGTTTAAGGCAGGGGGCGCTTGGAGCTTTCTTT.

The CDR3 region is CASSRGLASGMTDTQYF. CDR3 bases: TGCGCCAGCAGCCGAGGGTTGGCTAGCGGGATGACAGATACGCAGTATTTT. The chain is built from TRBV4-1 and TRBJ2-3; TRBD2 aligns across 9 bases. This CDR3 comprises 17 residues. The germline CDR1 and CDR2 sequences are MGHRA and YSYEKL. J lost 3 bases, V lost 4 bases, and 11 bases had no gene match.

The chain recombines TRBV7-9 with TRBJ2-1; maybe TRBD2 (5 bases). The germline gives CDR1 SEHNR, CDR2 FQNEAQ (reference sequence). V was pared by 2 bases and J by 0 bases, with 8 bases between. The CDR3 covers 15 residues. CDR3 in DNA: TGTGCCAGCAGCTTATCGGGAAACTCCTACAATGAGCAGTTCTTC. Translated: CASSLSGNSYNEQFF.

The chain uses TRBV5-1 and TRBJ2-3, with 10 bases identical to TRBD1. There are 15 residues in the CDR3. Germline V lookup: CDR1 SGHRS, CDR2 YFSETQ. After removal of 3 bases from V and 1 base from J, the junction contained 2 bases not matched to a gene. CDR3 in amino acids: CASSYGQGGTDTQYF. CDR3 coding DNA: TGCGCCAGCAGCTACGGACAGGGGGGCACAGATACGCAGTATTTT.

The rearrangement uses TRBV6-6 and TRBJ1-4; TRBD1 aligns across 7 bases. V shed 5 bases and J 4 bases; nucleotides not matched to a gene: 13. Germline V gives CDR1 MNHNY, CDR2 SVGAGI (reference sequence). The CDR3 length is 17 residues. CDR3 in DNA: TGTGCCAGCAGTCCTACCGCGACAGGGCAGTTTAATGAAAAACTGTTTTTT. Translated, it gives CASSPTATGQFNEKLFF.

The J gene is TRBJ1-2, the V gene TRBV29-1; 8 bases align to TRBD1. The CDR3 extends over 14 amino acids. V gave up 4 bases and J gave up 0 bases; unmatched junction bases: 4. The germline V gene has CDR1 SQVTM and CDR2 ANQGSEA. The CDR3 sequence: CSVGAGGANYGYTF. In DNA, the CDR3 is TGCAGCGTTGGGGCAGGGGGCGCTAACTATGGCTACACCTTC. Complete variable domain (other parts from reference TRBV29-1 and TRBJ1-2): SAVISQKPSRDICQRGTSLTIQCQVDSQVTMMFWYRQQPGQSLTLIATANQGSEATYESGFVIDKFPISRPNLTFSTLTVSNMSPEDSSIYLCSVGAGGANYGYTFGSGTRLTVV.

This chain uses TRBV11-2 with TRBJ2-4, with 9 bases matching TRBD1. Losses at the gene ends were 4 bases for V and 9 bases for J; bases not matched to a gene: 13. CDR1 and CDR2 (germline): SGHAT, FQNNGV. The CDR3 length is 16 residues. CDR3 loop: CASSSTGGLGSGIQYF. The DNA of the CDR3 is TGTGCCAGCAGCTCTACAGGGGGCTTAGGTTCTGGCATTCAGTACTTC.

This clone was picked up one time. The chain carries TRBV15 and TRBJ1-1; the match to TRBD1 covers 11 bases. The CDR3 has 15 amino acids. The V gene's germline CDR1 is LNHNV and CDR2 YYDKDF (reference sequence). V was pared by 1 base and J by 7 bases, with 5 bases of the junction left unmatched. This chain's CDR3 is CATSRGGQGAIEAFF. Written as DNA, the CDR3 is TGTGCCACCAGCAGAGGAGGACAGGGGGCGATTGAAGCTTTCTTT. Full variable domain (outside the CDR3, taken from reference TRBV15 and TRBJ1-1): DAMVIQNPRYQVTQFGKPVTLSCSQTLNHNVMYWYQQKSSQAPKLLFHYYDKDFNNEADTPDNFQSRRPNTSFCFLDIRSPGLGDTAMYLCATSRGGQGAIEAFFGQGTRLTVV.

V usage is TRBV7-2 and J usage is TRBJ2-7; a possible D gene is TRBD2 (5 bases). The CDR3 covers 14 residues. V dropped 2 bases and J dropped 1 base, with 9 bases sitting between them. Germline V CDR1 and CDR2: SGHTA, FQGNSA. CDR3 amino acids: CASSLRRDSYEQYF. As DNA, the CDR3 is TGTGCCAGCAGCTTACGACGGGATTCCTACGAGCAGTACTTC.

The rearrangement uses TRBV28 and TRBJ2-7; a possible D gene is TRBD1 (5 bases). Trimming stripped 6 bases from V and 0 bases from J, with 15 bases between. This CDR3 comprises 15 residues. Germline V gene data show CDR1 as MDHEN and CDR2 as SYDVKM. The CDR3 sequence: CASRLWGRSSYEQYF. The CDR3 coding sequence is TGTGCCAGCAGACTTTGGGGCCGAAGCTCCTACGAGCAGTACTTC.